The source of this TCR beta chain is a study of blood T cell repertoires in COVID-19. Study background: PBMCs, B-cell-depleted T cells, or T cells provided the cDNA or gDNA that made up the material.

This table comes from immunoSEQ multiplex PCR, and its TCRdb copy is limited to in-frame clones, with some not included. Among some 80,000 clones, roughly 80% were seen once, and the ten largest hold approximately 39%. The CDR3 loop spans 12 amino acids. V was cut by 0 bases and J by 6 bases, with 6 bases left in between. In germline, CDR1 is SGHTS, CDR2 YDEGEE. The V call is TRBV5-8, the J call TRBJ1-1; unclear D gene. The sequence was obtained from a woman aged 70-85 years with acute or convalescent COVID-19. Sequences were obtained from peripheral blood. The CDR3 loop is CASSLVVSEAFF. In DNA form, the CDR3 reads TGTGCCAGCAGCTTGGTAGTGTCTGAAGCTTTCTTT.